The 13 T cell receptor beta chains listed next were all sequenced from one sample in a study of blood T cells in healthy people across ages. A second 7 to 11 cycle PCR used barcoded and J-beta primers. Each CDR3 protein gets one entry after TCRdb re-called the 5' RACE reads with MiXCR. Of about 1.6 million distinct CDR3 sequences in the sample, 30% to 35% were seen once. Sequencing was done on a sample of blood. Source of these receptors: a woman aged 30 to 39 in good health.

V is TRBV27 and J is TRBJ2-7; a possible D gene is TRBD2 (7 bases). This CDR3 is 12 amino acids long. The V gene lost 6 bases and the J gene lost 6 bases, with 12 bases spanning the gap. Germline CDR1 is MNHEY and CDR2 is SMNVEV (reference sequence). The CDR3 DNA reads TGTGCCAGCAGAAAGGGGGAGGGCGAGCAGTACTTC. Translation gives CASRKGEGEQYF.

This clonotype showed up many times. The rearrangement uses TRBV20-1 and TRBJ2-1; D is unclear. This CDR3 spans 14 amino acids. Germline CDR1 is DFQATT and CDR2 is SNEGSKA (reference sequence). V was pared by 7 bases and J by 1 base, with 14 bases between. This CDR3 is CSVTNDGSYNEQFF. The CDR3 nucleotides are TGCAGTGTTACGAACGACGGATCCTACAATGAGCAGTTCTTC.

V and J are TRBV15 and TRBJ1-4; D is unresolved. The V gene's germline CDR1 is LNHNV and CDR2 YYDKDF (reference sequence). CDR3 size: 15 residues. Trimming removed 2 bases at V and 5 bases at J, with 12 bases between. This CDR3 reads CATSRIGDTNEKLFF. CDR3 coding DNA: TGTGCCACCAGCAGAATTGGGGATACGAATGAAAAACTGTTTTTT.

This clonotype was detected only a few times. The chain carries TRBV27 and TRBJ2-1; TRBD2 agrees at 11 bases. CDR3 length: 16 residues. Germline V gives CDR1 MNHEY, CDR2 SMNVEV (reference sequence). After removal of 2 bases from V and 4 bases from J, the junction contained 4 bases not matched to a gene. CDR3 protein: CASSLIAGGVYNEQFF. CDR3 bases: TGTGCCAGCAGTTTAATAGCGGGAGGGGTTTACAATGAGCAGTTCTTC.

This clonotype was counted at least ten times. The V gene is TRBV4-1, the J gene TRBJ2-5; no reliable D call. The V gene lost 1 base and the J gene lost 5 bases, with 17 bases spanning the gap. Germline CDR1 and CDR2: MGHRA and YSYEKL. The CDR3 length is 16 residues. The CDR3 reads CASSQVGPPVSETQYF. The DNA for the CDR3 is TGCGCCAGCAGCCAAGTGGGTCCTCCAGTATCCGAGACCCAGTACTTC.

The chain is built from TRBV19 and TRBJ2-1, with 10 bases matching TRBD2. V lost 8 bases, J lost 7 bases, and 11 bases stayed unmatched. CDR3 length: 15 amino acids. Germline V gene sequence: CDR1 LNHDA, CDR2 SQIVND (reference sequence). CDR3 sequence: CASAYGGLATNEQFF. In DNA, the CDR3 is TGTGCCAGTGCGTACGGGGGACTAGCGACGAATGAGCAGTTCTTC.

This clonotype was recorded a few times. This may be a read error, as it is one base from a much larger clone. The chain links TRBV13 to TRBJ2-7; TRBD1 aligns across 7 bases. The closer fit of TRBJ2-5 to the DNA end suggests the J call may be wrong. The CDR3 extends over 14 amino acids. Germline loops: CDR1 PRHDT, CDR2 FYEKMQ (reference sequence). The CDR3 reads CASSTGAGRETQYF. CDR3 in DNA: TGTGCCAGCAGCACAGGGGCAGGGAGAGAGACCCAGTACTTC.

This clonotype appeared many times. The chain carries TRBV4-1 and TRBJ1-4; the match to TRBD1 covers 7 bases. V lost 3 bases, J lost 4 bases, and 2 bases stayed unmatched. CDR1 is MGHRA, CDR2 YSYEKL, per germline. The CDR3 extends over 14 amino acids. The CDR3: CASSQGQLNEKLFF. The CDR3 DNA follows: TGCGCCAGCAGCCAGGGACAGCTTAATGAAAAACTGTTTTTT.

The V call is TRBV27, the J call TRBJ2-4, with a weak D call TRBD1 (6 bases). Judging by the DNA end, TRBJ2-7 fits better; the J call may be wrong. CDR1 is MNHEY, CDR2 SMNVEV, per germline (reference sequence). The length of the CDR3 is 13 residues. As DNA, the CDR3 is TGTGCCATCAGGGGTACCCCGGCGGGCGAGCAGTACTTC. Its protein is CAIRGTPAGEQYF.

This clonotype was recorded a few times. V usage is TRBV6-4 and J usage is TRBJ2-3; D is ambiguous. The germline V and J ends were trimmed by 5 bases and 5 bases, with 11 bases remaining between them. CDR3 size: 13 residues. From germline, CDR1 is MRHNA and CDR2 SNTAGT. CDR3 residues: CASSTQQRDTQYF. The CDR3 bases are TGTGCCAGCAGTACACAACAAAGAGATACGCAGTATTTT.

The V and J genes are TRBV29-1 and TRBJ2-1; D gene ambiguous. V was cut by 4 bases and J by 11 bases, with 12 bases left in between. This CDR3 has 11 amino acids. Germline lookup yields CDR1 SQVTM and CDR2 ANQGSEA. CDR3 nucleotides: TGCAGCGTTGTCTCCCTATCTAAGCAGTTCTTC. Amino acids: CSVVSLSKQFF.

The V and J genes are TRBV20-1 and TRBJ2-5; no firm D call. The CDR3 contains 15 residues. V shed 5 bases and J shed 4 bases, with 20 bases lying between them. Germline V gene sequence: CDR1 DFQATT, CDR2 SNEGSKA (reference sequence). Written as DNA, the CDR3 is TGCAGTGCTCCTCAATTAGGGCCATGGCCAGAGACCCAGTACTTC. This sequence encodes CSAPQLGPWPETQYF.

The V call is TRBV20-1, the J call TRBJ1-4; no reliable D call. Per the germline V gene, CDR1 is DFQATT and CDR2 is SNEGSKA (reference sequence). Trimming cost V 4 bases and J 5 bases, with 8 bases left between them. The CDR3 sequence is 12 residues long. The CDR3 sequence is CSATWENEKLFF. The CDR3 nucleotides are TGCAGTGCTACCTGGGAGAATGAAAAACTGTTTTTT.